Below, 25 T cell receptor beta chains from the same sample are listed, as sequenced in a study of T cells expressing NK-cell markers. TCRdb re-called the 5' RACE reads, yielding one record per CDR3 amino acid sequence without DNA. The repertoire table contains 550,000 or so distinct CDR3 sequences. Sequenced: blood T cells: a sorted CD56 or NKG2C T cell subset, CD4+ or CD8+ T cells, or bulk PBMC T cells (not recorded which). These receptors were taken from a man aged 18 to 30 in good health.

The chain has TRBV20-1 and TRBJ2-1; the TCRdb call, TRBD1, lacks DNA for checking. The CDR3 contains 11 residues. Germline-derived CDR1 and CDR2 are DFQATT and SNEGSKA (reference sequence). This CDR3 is CSARDPDLVVF.

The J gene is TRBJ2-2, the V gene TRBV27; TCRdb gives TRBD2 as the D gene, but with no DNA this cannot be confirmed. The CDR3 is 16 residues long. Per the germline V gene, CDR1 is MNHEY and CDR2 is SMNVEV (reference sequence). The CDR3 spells CASSFMRDANTGELFF.

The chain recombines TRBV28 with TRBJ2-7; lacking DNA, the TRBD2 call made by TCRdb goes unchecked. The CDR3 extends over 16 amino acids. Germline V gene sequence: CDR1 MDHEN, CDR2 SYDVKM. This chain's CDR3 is CASKVYGTSESYEQYF.

The CDR3 protein is CAISEQGAQLYLHF. The genes are TRBV10-3 and TRBJ1-6; TCRdb names TRBD1, which stays unverified in the absence of DNA. The CDR3 is 14 amino acids. The germline CDR1 and CDR2 sequences are ENHRY and SYGVKD.

The CDR3 loop reads CSEALGEEAFF. V gene TRBV20-1 combines with J gene TRBJ1-1; TCRdb names TRBD1, which stays unverified in the absence of DNA. The CDR3 sequence is 11 residues long. Germline CDR1 and CDR2: DFQATT and SNEGSKA (reference sequence).

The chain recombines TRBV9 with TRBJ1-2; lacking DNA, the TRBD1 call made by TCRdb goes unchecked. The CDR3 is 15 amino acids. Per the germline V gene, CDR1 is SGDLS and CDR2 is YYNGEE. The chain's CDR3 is CASSGGQGFGYGYTF.

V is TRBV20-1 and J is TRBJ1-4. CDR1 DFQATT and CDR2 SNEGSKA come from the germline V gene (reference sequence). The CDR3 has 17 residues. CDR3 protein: CSAREGSSGLANEKLFF.

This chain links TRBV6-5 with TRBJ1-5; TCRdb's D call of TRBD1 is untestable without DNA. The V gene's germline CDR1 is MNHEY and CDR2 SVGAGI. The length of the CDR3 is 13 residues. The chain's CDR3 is CATLTVSNQPQHF.

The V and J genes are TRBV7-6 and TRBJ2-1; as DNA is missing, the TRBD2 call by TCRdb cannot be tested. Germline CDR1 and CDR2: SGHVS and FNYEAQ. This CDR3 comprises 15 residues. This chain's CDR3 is CAISPGEGHGDEQFF.

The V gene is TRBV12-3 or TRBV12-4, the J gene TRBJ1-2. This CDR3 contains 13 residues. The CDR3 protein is CASSVQGLGGYTF.

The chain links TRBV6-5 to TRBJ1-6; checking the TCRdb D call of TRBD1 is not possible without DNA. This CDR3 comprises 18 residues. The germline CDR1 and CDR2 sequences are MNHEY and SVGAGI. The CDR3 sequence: CASSYSIGDALNNSPLHF.

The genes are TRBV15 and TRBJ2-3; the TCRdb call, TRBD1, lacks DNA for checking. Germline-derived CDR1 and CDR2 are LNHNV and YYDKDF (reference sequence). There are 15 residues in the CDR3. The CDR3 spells CATSRDRGSADTQYF.

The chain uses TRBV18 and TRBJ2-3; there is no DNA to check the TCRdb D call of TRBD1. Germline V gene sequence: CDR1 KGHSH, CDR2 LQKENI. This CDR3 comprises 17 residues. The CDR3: CASSTPRPGPFTDTQYF.

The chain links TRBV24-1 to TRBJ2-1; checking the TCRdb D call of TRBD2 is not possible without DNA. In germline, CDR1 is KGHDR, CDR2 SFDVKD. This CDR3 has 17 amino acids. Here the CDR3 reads CATSDPGTSGSLNEQFF.

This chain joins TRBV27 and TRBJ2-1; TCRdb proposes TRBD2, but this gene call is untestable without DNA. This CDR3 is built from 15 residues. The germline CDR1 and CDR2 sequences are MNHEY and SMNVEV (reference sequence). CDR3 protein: CASTTGLGLYNEQFF.

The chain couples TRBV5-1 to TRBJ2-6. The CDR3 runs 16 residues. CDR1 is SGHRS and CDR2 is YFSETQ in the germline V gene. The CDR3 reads CASSFTRLSGANVLTF.

The CDR3 sequence: CASSFTGVNTEAFF. V and J are TRBV6-5 and TRBJ1-1; TCRdb returns TRBD1, unconfirmable since there is no DNA. The germline V gene encodes CDR1 MNHEY and CDR2 SVGAGI. This CDR3 contains 14 residues.

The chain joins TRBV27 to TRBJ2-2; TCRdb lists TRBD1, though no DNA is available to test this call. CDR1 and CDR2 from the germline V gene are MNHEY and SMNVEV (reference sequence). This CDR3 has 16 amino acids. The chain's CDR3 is CASSSQGFGFTGELFF.

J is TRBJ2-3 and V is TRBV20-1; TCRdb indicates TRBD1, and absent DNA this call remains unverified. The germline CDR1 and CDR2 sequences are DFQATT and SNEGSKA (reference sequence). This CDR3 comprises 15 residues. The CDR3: CSAKLRDRGPDTQYF.

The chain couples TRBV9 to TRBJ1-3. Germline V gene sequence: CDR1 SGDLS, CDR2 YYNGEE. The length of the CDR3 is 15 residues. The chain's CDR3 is CASSVVEGIGNTIYF. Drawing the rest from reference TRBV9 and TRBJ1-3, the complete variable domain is DSGVTQTPKHLITATGQRVTLRCSPRSGDLSVYWYQQSLDQGLQFLIQYYNGEERAKGNILERFSAQQFPDLHSELNLSSLELGDSALYFCASSVVEGIGNTIYFGEGSWLTVV.

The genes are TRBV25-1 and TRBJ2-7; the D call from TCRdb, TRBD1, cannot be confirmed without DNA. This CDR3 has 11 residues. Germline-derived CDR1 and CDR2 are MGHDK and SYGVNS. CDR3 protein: CASRGGEVQYF.

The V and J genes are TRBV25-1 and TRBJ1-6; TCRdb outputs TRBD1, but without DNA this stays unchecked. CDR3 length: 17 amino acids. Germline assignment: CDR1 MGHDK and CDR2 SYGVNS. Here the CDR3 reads CASSASNLQGAGSPLHF.

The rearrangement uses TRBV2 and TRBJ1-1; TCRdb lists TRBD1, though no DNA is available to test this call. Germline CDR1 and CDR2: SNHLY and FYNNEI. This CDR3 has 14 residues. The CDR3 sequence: CASSQQGASTEAFF.

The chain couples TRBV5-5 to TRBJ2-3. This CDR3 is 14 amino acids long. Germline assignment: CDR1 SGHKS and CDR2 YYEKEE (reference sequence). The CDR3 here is CASSLIVISDTQYF. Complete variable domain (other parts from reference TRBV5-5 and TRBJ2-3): DAGVTQSPTHLIKTRGQQVTLRCSPISGHKSVSWYQQVLGQGPQFIFQYYEKEERGRGNFPDRFSARQFPNYSSELNVNALLLGDSALYLCASSLIVISDTQYFGPGTRLTVL.

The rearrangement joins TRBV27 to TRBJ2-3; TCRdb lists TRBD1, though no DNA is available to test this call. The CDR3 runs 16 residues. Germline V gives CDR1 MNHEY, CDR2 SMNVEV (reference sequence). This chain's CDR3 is CASSLMAGSEADTQYF.